This TCR beta chain was profiled in a study of blood T cells in healthy people across ages. Sample-barcoded 5' priming and a J-beta primer mix drove a second PCR of about 6 to 12 cycles. Every single cDNA molecule received a tag from a template-switch adaptor with 12 random nucleotides. TCRdb re-called the 5' RACE reads with MiXCR, one entry per CDR3 protein. The table records around 800,000 distinct CDR3 sequences, roughly 44% of them present only once. This CDR3 contains 14 residues. Trimming at V came to 8 bases and at J to 5 bases, leaving 11 bases not matched to a gene. The rearrangement uses TRBV12-3 or TRBV12-4 and TRBJ1-2; 7 bases are shared with TRBD1. The specimen sequenced was blood. The source is a man aged 60 to 69 in good health. CDR3 sequence: CASARAGTAYGYTF. CDR3 nucleotide sequence: TGTGCCAGCGCAAGAGCCGGGACAGCGTATGGCTACACCTTC.